The present TCR beta chain was sequenced within a study of blood T cell repertoires in COVID-19. Background on the study: Whether acute or convalescent, the COVID-19 samples came from the United States, Italy and Spain. PBMCs, B-cell-depleted T cells, or T cells were the source of the cDNA or gDNA that made up the material.

How the authors handled the data: Researchers report that nucleated cell counts were estimated from reference gene primer amplification. Repertoires were generated with immunoSEQ multiplex PCR, while TCRdb's copy carries only in-frame clones and drops some. From that table come the V and J calls and clone size; the DNA was used to work out D and trimming. This table holds tens of thousands of clones, approximately 90% found once. The germline CDR1 and CDR2 sequences are MNHEY and SMNVEV (reference sequence). CDR3 length: 15 amino acids. V shed 5 bases and J shed 4 bases, with 17 bases lying between them.

The rearrangement uses TRBV27 and TRBJ1-2; D gene ambiguous. The sequence came from a man aged 50-60 years with acute or convalescent COVID-19. The sample was peripheral blood. The CDR3 loop is CASSALRRAGYGYTF. CDR3 DNA sequence: TGTGCCAGCAGTGCTCTGAGGCGGGCGGGCTATGGCTACACCTTC.